What follows are 6 T cell receptor beta chains derived from one specimen sequenced in a study of blood T cell repertoires in COVID-19. Data came from immunoSEQ multiplex PCR; TCRdb stores just in-frame clones and leaves some out. This table has approximately 290,000 clones, 80% to 90% appearing once. Material: PBMCs or T cells enriched from blood (not recorded which). The receptors come from a woman in her thirties who had recovered from COVID-19.

The chain is built from TRBV5-5 and TRBJ2-7, with a tentative D call TRBD1 (5 bases). This CDR3 is 13 amino acids long. Germline-derived CDR1 and CDR2 are SGHKS and YYEKEE (reference sequence). V lost 2 bases to trimming and J lost 2 bases, with 8 bases between them. Here the CDR3 reads CASSFQGPYEQYF. Here the CDR3 DNA reads TGTGCCAGCAGCTTCCAGGGTCCCTACGAGCAGTACTTC.

Concerning this clone itself: Within the sample, other DNA sequences also encode this same CDR3. J is TRBJ1-5 and V is TRBV6-5; D call uncertain. V was cut by 0 bases and J by 4 bases, with 4 bases left in between. This CDR3 contains 13 residues. CDR1 is MNHEY, CDR2 SVGAGI, per germline. CDR3 in amino acids: CASSYSRNQPQHF. In DNA form, the CDR3 reads TGTGCCAGCAGTTACTCGAGGAATCAGCCCCAGCATTTT.

The chain recombines TRBV2 with TRBJ1-6; no definite D call. The germline V and J ends were trimmed by 2 bases and 0 bases, with 5 bases remaining between them. This CDR3 region has 15 residues. Germline V gene data show CDR1 as SNHLY and CDR2 as FYNNEI. In DNA form, the CDR3 reads TGTGCCAGCAGTGAATCCAGCTCCTATAATTCACCCCTCCACTTT. Translated: CASSESSSYNSPLHF.

V gene TRBV5-6 combines with J gene TRBJ2-5, with D possibly being TRBD1 (6 bases). From germline, CDR1 is SGHDT and CDR2 YYEEEE. The CDR3 is made up of 17 amino acids. V shed 0 bases and J shed 2 bases, with 17 bases lying between them. This CDR3 reads CASSLEGSGGGQETQYF. The CDR3 DNA follows: TGTGCCAGCAGCTTGGAGGGCAGTGGGGGCGGACAAGAGACCCAGTACTTC.

This chain links TRBV11-3 with TRBJ2-5; D may be TRBD2 (6 bases). This CDR3 is 15 amino acids long. In germline, CDR1 is SGHNT, CDR2 YENEEA. V gave up 4 bases and J gave up 2 bases, with 14 bases separating them. The CDR3 is CASSSSATRQETQYF. In DNA, the CDR3 is TGTGCCAGCAGCTCCTCGGCGACTAGGCAAGAGACCCAGTACTTC.

The chain has TRBV7-2 and TRBJ2-1; D is possibly TRBD2 (5 bases). V lost 1 base to trimming and J lost 9 bases, with 7 bases between them. The CDR3 has 12 amino acids. CDR1 is SGHTA and CDR2 is FQGNSA in the germline V gene. The CDR3, as DNA: TGTGCCAGCAGCTTAGATGCGGGTGAGCAGTTCTTC. Its protein product is CASSLDAGEQFF.